This is a list of T cell receptor beta chains from one sample in a study of post-analysis software for immune sequencing data. TCRdb re-analysed the PCR reads in MiXCR, keeping a single row per CDR3 protein. The table lists some 890,000 distinct CDR3 sequences, about 57% of them singletons. Sequencing input: blood. These receptors originate from a girl aged 10 to 17 with multiple sclerosis. Each CDR3 is given with its conserved first and last residue. The D gene is left open where the match is weak. Only some rows state a clone size, as once, few, many or a class for expanded clones.

V	D	J	size	CDR3	DNA
TRBV20-1	NA	TRBJ2-3	once	CSASGGESTDTQYF	TGCAGTGCTAGCGGCGGGGAAAGCACAGATACGCAGTATTTT
TRBV10-1	NA	TRBJ2-3	NA	CARISGVIARAADTQYF	TGCGCCAGGATTAGCGGAGTAATCGCGCGGGCGGCAGATACGCAGTATTTT
TRBV6-5	TRBD1	TRBJ1-1	NA	CASSYSRQGANTEAFF	TGTGCCAGCAGCTACTCGCGGCAGGGGGCCAACACTGAAGCTTTCTTT
TRBV5-1	NA	TRBJ2-7	NA	CASRDSKAAAYEQYF	TGCGCCAGCCGTGACTCTAAGGCCGCCGCCTACGAGCAGTACTTC
TRBV6-5	NA	TRBJ1-2	NA	CASSSQGKVNYGYTF	TGTGCCAGCAGTTCGCAGGGGAAGGTTAACTATGGCTACACCTTC
TRBV5-1	NA	TRBJ2-7	few	CASSLPATYEQYF	TGCGCCAGCAGCTTGCCAGCGACCTACGAGCAGTACTTC
TRBV9	NA	TRBJ2-1	few	CASSGMTVYNEQFF	TGTGCCAGCAGCGGTATGACGGTGTACAATGAGCAGTTCTTC
TRBV5-5	NA	TRBJ2-7	NA	CASSPSPGTGNNDEQYF	TGTGCCAGCAGCCCTTCACCAGGGACGGGGAATAATGACGAGCAGTACTTC
TRBV29-1	NA	TRBJ2-1	NA	CSDNEQFF	TGCAGCGATAATGAGCAGTTCTTC
TRBV15	NA	TRBJ2-7	NA	CATSREGALKLSEQYF	TGTGCCACCAGCAGGGAGGGGGCCCTGAAACTTTCCGAGCAGTACTTC
TRBV7-9	TRBD2	TRBJ2-1	once	CAILAESNEQFF	TGTGCCATCCTAGCGGAGAGCAATGAGCAGTTCTTC
TRBV29-1	NA	TRBJ2-7	NA	CSVEVDRYAYEQYF	TGCAGCGTTGAAGTCGACAGGTATGCCTACGAGCAGTACTTC
TRBV12-5	TRBD2	TRBJ2-3	few	CASGFSGTRADTQYF	TGTGCTAGTGGTTTCTCCGGGACTAGGGCAGATACGCAGTATTTT
TRBV7-2	TRBD1	TRBJ2-7	few	CAGSGTGGYEQYF	TGTGCCGGCAGCGGGACAGGGGGTTACGAGCAGTACTTC
TRBV12-3/TRBV12-4	TRBD1	TRBJ2-7	few	CASSDTGGTYEQYF	TGTGCCAGCAGTGACACAGGGGGGACCTACGAGCAGTACTTC
TRBV5-1	NA	TRBJ2-1	NA	CASSLFGQPPGNEQFF	TGCGCCAGCAGCTTGTTCGGGCAGCCCCCAGGGAATGAGCAGTTCTTC
TRBV2	TRBD1	TRBJ1-5	NA	CASSLGQGSLGPQHF	TGTGCCAGTTCCTTGGGACAGGGGTCCCTAGGGCCCCAGCATTTT
TRBV14	NA	TRBJ2-3	NA	CASSQFSGVTQYF	TGTGCCAGCAGCCAATTCTCCGGCGTTACGCAGTATTTT
TRBV12-3/TRBV12-4	NA	TRBJ2-1	NA	CASSLRGIGSYNEQFF	TGTGCCAGCAGTTTACGCGGGATCGGTTCCTACAATGAGCAGTTCTTC
TRBV12-5	NA	TRBJ2-7	NA	CASATGPRSSYEQYF	TGTGCTAGTGCCACGGGACCAAGGAGCTCCTACGAGCAGTACTTC
TRBV5-1	TRBD1	TRBJ2-1	NA	CASSVNTGAVVSEQFF	TGCGCCAGCAGCGTTAACACAGGGGCCGTTGTGAGTGAGCAGTTCTTC
TRBV6-1	NA	TRBJ2-1	NA	CASSKDSGWGGSYNEQFF	TGTGCCAGCAGCAAGGACAGTGGCTGGGGGGGATCCTACAATGAGCAGTTCTTC
TRBV7-3	TRBD2	TRBJ2-3	NA	CASSNPTRLAGGPSTDTQYF	TGTGCCAGCAGTAACCCCACCCGACTAGCGGGAGGGCCGAGCACAGATACGCAGTATTTT
TRBV29-1	NA	TRBJ1-1	NA	CSVEGTRNTEAFF	TGCAGCGTTGAGGGGACCAGGAACACTGAAGCTTTCTTT
TRBV7-2	NA	TRBJ2-3	NA	CASSLASTTDTQYF	TGTGCCAGCAGCTTAGCCTCTACCACAGATACGCAGTATTTT
TRBV5-1	TRBD2	TRBJ2-1	NA	CASSSGLAGGLHYNEQFF	TGCGCCAGCAGCTCCGGACTAGCGGGGGGTCTGCACTACAATGAGCAGTTCTTC